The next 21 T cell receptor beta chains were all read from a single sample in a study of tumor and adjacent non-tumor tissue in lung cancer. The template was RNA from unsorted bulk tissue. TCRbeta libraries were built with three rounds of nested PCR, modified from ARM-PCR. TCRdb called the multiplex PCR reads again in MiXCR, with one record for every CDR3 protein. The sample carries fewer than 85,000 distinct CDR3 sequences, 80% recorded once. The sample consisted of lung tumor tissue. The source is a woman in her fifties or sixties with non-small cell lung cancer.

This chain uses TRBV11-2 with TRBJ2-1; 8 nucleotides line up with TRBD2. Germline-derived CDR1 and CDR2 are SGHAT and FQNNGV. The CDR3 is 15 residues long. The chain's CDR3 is CVINFMAGGDNEQFF. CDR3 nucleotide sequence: TGTGTCATCAACTTTATGGCGGGAGGAGACAATGAGCAGTTCTTC.

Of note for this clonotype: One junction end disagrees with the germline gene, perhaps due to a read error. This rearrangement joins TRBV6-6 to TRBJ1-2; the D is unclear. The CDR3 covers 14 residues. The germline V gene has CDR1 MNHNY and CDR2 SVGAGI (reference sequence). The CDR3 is CVSSCSGRNYGYTF. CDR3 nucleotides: TGTGTCAGCAGTTGCTCTGGGCGAAACTATGGCTACACCTTC.

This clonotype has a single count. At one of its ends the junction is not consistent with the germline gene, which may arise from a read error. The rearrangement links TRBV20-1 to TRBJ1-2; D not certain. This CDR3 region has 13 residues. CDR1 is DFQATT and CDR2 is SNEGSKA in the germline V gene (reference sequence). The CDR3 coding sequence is TGCAGGGCTAGAGTCCAAGCTAACTATGGCTACACCTTC. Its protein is CRARVQANYGYTF.

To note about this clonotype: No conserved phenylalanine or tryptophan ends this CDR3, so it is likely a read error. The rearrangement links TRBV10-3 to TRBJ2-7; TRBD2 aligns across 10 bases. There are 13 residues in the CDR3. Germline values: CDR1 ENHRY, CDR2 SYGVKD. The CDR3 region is CAIRASGSYEQYI. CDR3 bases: TGTGCAATCAGGGCTAGCGGGAGTTACGAGCAGTACATC.

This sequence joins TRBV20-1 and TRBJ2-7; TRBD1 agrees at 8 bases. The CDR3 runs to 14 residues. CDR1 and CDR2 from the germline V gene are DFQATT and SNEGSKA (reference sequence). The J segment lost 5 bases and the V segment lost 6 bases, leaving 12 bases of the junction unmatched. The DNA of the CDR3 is TGCAGTGCGTCCTGGGGGACAGGATTCCACGAGCAGTACTTC. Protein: CSASWGTGFHEQYF.

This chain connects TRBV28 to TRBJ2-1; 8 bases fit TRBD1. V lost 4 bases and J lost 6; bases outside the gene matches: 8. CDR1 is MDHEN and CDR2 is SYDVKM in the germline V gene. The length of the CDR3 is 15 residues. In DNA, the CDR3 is TGTGCCAGCAGTTCGTTGGGACAGGAAGGCAATGAGCAGTTCTTC. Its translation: CASSSLGQEGNEQFF.

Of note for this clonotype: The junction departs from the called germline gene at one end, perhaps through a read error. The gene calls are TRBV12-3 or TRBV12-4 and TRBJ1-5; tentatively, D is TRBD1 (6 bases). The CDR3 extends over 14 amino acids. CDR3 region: CVSSLGAGDQPLHF. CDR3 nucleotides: TGTGTCAGCAGTTTGGGGGCAGGTGATCAGCCCCTGCATTTT.

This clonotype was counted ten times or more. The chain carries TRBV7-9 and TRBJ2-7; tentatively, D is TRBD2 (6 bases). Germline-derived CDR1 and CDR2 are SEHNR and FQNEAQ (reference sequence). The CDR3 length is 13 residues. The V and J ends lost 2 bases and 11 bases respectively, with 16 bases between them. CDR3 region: CASSLMEGNREYF. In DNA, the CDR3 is TGTGCCAGCAGCTTAATGGAGGGGAATCGGGAGTACTTC.

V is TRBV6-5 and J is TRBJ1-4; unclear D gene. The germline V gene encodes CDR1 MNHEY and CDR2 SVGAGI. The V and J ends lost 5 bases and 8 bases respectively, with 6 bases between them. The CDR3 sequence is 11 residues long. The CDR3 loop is CASSRREKLFF. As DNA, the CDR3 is TGTGCCAGCAGTCGAAGGGAAAAACTGTTTTTT.

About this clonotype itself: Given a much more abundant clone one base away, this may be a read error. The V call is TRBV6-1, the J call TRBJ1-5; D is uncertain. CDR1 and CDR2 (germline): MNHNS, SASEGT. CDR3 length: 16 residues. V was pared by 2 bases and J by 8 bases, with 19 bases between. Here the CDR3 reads CASSEMSQTSDEPQHF. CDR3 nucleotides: TGTGCCAGCAGTGAAATGAGCCAAACTAGCGATGAGCCCCAGCATTTT.

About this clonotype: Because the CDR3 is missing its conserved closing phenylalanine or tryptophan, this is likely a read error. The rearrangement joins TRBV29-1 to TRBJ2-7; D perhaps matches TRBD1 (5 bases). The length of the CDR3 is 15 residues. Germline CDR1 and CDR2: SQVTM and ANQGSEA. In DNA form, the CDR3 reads TGCAGTGTTGCTTTAGGTTGGGGCGACAGCTACGAGCAGTACTTG. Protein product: CSVALGWGDSYEQYL.

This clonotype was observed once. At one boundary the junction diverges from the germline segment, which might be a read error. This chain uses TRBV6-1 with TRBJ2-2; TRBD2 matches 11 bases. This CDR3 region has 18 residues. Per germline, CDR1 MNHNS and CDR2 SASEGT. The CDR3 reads CANSERASGRKDTGEVFF. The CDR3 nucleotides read TGTGCCAACAGTGAGAGGGCTAGCGGGAGGAAGGACACCGGGGAGGTGTTTTTT.

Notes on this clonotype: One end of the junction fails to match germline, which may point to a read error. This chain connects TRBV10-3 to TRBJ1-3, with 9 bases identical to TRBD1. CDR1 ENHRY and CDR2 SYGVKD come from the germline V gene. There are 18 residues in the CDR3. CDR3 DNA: TGTGGCATCAGTGACATAGGGACAGGGCGAAGCTCTGGAAACACTATATATTTT. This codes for CGISDIGTGRSSGNTIYF.

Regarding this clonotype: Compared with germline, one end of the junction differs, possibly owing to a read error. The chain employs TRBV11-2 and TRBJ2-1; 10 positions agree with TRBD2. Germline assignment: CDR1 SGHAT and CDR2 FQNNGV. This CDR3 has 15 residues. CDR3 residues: CASSFIAGGDNERFF. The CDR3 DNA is TGTGCAAGCAGTTTTATAGCGGGAGGAGACAATGAGCGGTTCTTC.

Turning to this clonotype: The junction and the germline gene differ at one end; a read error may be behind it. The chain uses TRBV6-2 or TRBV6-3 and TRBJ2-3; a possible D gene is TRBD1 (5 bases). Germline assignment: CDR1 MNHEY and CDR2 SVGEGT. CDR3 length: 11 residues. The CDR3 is CARQGTDMQYF. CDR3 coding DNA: TGTGCCAGGCAGGGTACAGATATGCAGTATTTT.

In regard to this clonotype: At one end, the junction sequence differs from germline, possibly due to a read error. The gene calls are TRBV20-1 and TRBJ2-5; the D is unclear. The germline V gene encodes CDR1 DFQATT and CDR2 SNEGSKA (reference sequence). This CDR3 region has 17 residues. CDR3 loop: CSTISPTTLGPKETQYF. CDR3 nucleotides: TGCAGTACTATCAGCCCGACAACCCTTGGGCCCAAAGAGACCCAATACTTC.

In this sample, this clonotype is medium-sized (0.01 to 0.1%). CDR3 residues: CSARSPSGRDYVQFF. The CDR3 DNA is TGCAGTGCTCGATCTCCTAGCGGGAGGGACTATGTGCAGTTCTTC. The V gene is TRBV20-1, the J gene TRBJ2-1, with 12 bases fitting TRBD2. Germline loops: CDR1 DFQATT, CDR2 SNEGSKA (reference sequence). This CDR3 contains 15 residues. The V and J ends lost 5 bases and 12 bases, in that order; junction bases with no gene match: 14.

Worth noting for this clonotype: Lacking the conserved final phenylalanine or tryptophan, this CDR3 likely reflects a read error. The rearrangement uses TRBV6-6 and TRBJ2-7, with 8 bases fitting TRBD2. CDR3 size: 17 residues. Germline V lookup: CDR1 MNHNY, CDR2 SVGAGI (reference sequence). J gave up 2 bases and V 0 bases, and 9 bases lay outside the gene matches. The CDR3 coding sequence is TGTGCCAGCAGTTACTCGTCACCAAGCGGGAGTACCTACGAGCAGTACTTA. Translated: CASSYSSPSGSTYEQYL.

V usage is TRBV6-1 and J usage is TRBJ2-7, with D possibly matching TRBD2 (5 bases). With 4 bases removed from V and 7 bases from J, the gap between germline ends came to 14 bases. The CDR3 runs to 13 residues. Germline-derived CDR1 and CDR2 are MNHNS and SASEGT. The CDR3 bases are TGTGCCAGCAGTGGGTTAGCGAACCATGAGCAGTACTTC. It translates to CASSGLANHEQYF.

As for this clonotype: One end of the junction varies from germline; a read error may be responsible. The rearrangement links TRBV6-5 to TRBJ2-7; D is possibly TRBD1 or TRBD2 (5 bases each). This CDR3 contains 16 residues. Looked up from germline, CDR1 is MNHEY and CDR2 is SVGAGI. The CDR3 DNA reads TGTGCCAGCAGATTCGGACTGTCCTACTGGGGCTACGAGCAATACTTC. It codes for CASRFGLSYWGYEQYF.

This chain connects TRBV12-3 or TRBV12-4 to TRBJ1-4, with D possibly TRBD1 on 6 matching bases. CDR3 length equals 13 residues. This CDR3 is CTISRTVSEKLFF. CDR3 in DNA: TGTACCATCAGCCGGACAGTCAGTGAAAAACTGTTTTTT.